This passage covers 11 T cell receptor beta chains from one sample sequenced in a study of blood T cell repertoires in COVID-19 (dated by TCRdb to the early 2020s). The protocol used for the library was the immunoSEQ multiplex PCR assay. TCRdb re-hosts the immuneACCESS table, in-frame sequences only. Its copies lack some clones; in the studies checked, an unresolved V gene accounts for under half of them, and the cause for the rest is not known. The sample records some 200,000 clones, approximately 80% of which are singletons. The top ten constitute roughly an eighth of the sample. Sequences were obtained from peripheral blood. All receptors come from a woman of 80 years or more with COVID-19, enrolled during active disease.

The sample holds one count of this clone. This chain links TRBV18 with TRBJ2-1; 7 positions match TRBD1. The CDR3 has 14 amino acids. Germline V lookup: CDR1 KGHSH, CDR2 LQKENI. The V and J ends lost 4 bases and 9 bases, in that order; junction bases with no gene match: 9. The chain's CDR3 is CASSLYGQAGEQFF. CDR3 DNA: TGTGCCAGCTCACTTTATGGACAGGCGGGTGAGCAGTTCTTC.

This chain uses TRBV6-5 with TRBJ1-6; D is unresolved. V was pared by 0 bases and J by 7 bases, with 10 bases between. CDR3 size: 15 residues. Germline CDR1 is MNHEY and CDR2 is SVGAGI. CDR3 sequence (DNA): TGTGCCAGCAGTTACTCGAGTGGGCGAAATTCACCCCTCCACTTT. Protein product: CASSYSSGRNSPLHF.

The CDR3 sequence: CASSYSSGGNYGYTF. CDR3 DNA: TGTGCCAGCAGTTACTCCTCCGGGGGGAACTATGGCTACACCTTC. The chain recombines TRBV6-5 with TRBJ1-2; the D gene is possibly TRBD1 (5 bases). The germline V and J ends were trimmed by 0 bases and 2 bases, with 10 bases remaining between them. Germline CDR1 MNHEY, CDR2 SVGAGI. The CDR3 is 15 amino acids.

The chain carries TRBV10-3 and TRBJ1-1; a possible D gene is TRBD1 (6 bases). V lost 7 bases to trimming and J lost 1 base, with 13 bases between them. The CDR3 sequence is 14 residues long. Per the germline V gene, CDR1 is ENHRY and CDR2 is SYGVKD. CDR3 DNA: TGTGCCATCACCCATGGGGGCGAGAACACTGAAGCTTTCTTT. Its protein product is CAITHGGENTEAFF.

The genes are TRBV29-1 and TRBJ2-3; possibly TRBD1 for D (5 bases). CDR1 and CDR2 (germline): SQVTM, ANQGSEA. The CDR3 totals 14 residues. V was cut by 1 base and J by 4 bases, with 12 bases left in between. The CDR3 coding sequence is TGCAGCGTTGAAGCAGGGATCGGATCAGATACGCAGTATTTT. This encodes CSVEAGIGSDTQYF.

This chain uses TRBV24-1 with TRBJ2-1; 8 nucleotides match TRBD1. Germline values: CDR1 KGHDR, CDR2 SFDVKD. Germline trimming cut 2 bases from V and 0 bases from J; bases unmatched to any gene: 2. CDR3 length equals 16 residues. The CDR3, as DNA: TGTGCCACCAGTGATTCCGGGACAGGCTCCTACAATGAGCAGTTCTTC. Encoded protein: CATSDSGTGSYNEQFF.

The V call is TRBV6-5, the J call TRBJ1-1; D is unclear. This CDR3 is 13 amino acids long. Deletions cut 2 bases from V and 1 base from J, with 5 bases between. Germline loops: CDR1 MNHEY, CDR2 SVGAGI. In DNA, the CDR3 is TGTGCCAGCAGTTACGGAGAGAACACTGAAGCTTTCTTT. Its protein product is CASSYGENTEAFF.

J is TRBJ1-2 and V is TRBV7-9, with 8 bases fitting TRBD1. This CDR3 comprises 17 residues. Germline lookup yields CDR1 SEHNR and CDR2 FQNEAQ (reference sequence). Trimming at V came to 7 bases and at J to 2 bases, leaving 15 bases not matched to a gene. CDR3 loop: CASNHNGQGASNYGYTF. CDR3 bases: TGTGCCAGCAATCACAACGGGCAGGGGGCCTCCAACTATGGCTACACCTTC.

In nucleotides, the CDR3 is TGTGCCAGTAGGGGTCCGGGACAGGGGTACGACGAGCAGTACTTC. It encodes CASRGPGQGYDEQYF. This sequence joins TRBV19 and TRBJ2-7, with 10 bases matching TRBD1. Per the germline V gene, CDR1 is LNHDA and CDR2 is SQIVND (reference sequence). This CDR3 region has 15 residues. V lost 6 bases to trimming and J lost 5 bases; unmatched junction nucleotides: 10.

This chain uses TRBV5-1 with TRBJ1-2; TRBD1 matches 10 bases. CDR1 and CDR2 (germline): SGHRS, YFSETQ. The CDR3 has 15 amino acids. The V segment lost 4 bases and the J segment 2 bases; nucleotides outside the gene matches: 5. The CDR3 region is CASSTTGGGNYGYTF. The CDR3 DNA reads TGCGCCAGCAGCACGACAGGGGGCGGAAACTATGGCTACACCTTC. The whole variable domain, remainder taken from reference TRBV5-1 and TRBJ1-2, is KAGVTQTPRYLIKTRGQQVTLSCSPISGHRSVSWYQQTPGQGLQFLFEYFSETQRNKGNFPGRFSGRQFSNSRSEMNVSTLELGDSALYLCASSTTGGGNYGYTFGSGTRLTVV.

This chain connects TRBV19 to TRBJ1-1; D is perhaps TRBD1 (6 bases). Trimming left V 4 bases short and J 7 bases short, with 16 bases between. The CDR3 sequence is 14 residues long. Per germline, CDR1 LNHDA and CDR2 SQIVND (reference sequence). The CDR3 bases are TGTGCCAGTAGTAACAGGGTGACCGAGGGTGAAGCTTTCTTT. Its protein is CASSNRVTEGEAFF.